One sample yielded the 32 T cell receptor beta chains listed below, sequenced in a study of OX40 agonist ivuxolimab in advanced cancers. TCRdb's copy holds only in-frame clones and misses some; the assay was immunoSEQ multiplex PCR. The data contain over 100,000 clones, over 75% of them singletons. The starting material was CD4+ or CD8+ T cells sorted from blood, obtained in a trial of the OX40 agonist ivuxolimab. The receptors come from an adult with an advanced solid tumor such as melanoma, head and neck, liver or kidney cancer.

The chain employs TRBV6-5 and TRBJ1-5, with D tentatively TRBD1 (6 bases). The CDR3 totals 14 residues. The germline CDR1 and CDR2 sequences are MNHEY and SVGAGI. Trimming removed 0 bases from V and 5 bases from J, with 8 bases in between. The CDR3 region is CASSYSRGHQPQHF. The CDR3 DNA sequence: TGTGCCAGCAGTTACTCGCGGGGGCATCAGCCCCAGCATTTT.

V usage is TRBV6-1 and J usage is TRBJ2-2, with unresolved D. The CDR3 has 13 residues. Trimming took 7 bases from V and 5 from J, leaving 11 bases between them. CDR1 is MNHNS, CDR2 SASEGT, per germline. DNA of the CDR3: TGTGCCAGCAACCCCAAGGGAACCGGGGAGCTGTTTTTT. Encoded protein: CASNPKGTGELFF.

This sequence joins TRBV6-1 and TRBJ2-7; possibly TRBD2 for D (5 bases). The CDR3 extends over 12 amino acids. V lost 7 bases and J 7 bases, leaving 14 bases between the germline ends. Germline V CDR1 and CDR2: MNHNS, SASEGT. The CDR3 spells CASTGRGREQYF. Written as DNA, the CDR3 is TGTGCCAGCACCGGTCGGGGAAGGGAGCAGTACTTC.

The chain recombines TRBV6-6 with TRBJ1-4, with D possibly being TRBD1 (6 bases). CDR3 length: 16 residues. With 6 bases removed from V and 2 bases from J, the gap between germline ends came to 16 bases. Germline V gene sequence: CDR1 MNHNY, CDR2 SVGAGI (reference sequence). For the CDR3, the DNA is TGTGCCAGCAGGGGGGCCTCGGAGGGCACTAATGAAAAACTGTTTTTT. Amino acid sequence: CASRGASEGTNEKLFF.

This clone was seen just once. The chain uses TRBV5-4 and TRBJ1-4; D is unclear. Germline loops: CDR1 SGHNT, CDR2 YYREEE (reference sequence). The length of the CDR3 is 14 residues. Trimming cost V 0 bases and J 4 bases, with 7 bases left between them. DNA for the CDR3: TGTGCCAGCAGCTTGGCGGGAGGTAATGAAAAACTGTTTTTT. It specifies CASSLAGGNEKLFF.

The rearrangement uses TRBV9 and TRBJ2-3; D unclear. Between the trimmed V and J ends, which lost 0 bases and 4 bases, there was a span of 6 bases. CDR3 size: 13 residues. Germline V gene data show CDR1 as SGDLS and CDR2 as YYNGEE. The CDR3 bases are TGTGCCAGCAGCGTAGAAGCGCCAGATACGCAGTATTTT. Amino acids: CASSVEAPDTQYF. The whole variable domain, filled in from reference TRBV9 and TRBJ2-3, reads DSGVTQTPKHLITATGQRVTLRCSPRSGDLSVYWYQQSLDQGLQFLIQYYNGEERAKGNILERFSAQQFPDLHSELNLSSLELGDSALYFCASSVEAPDTQYFGPGTRLTVL.

The J gene is TRBJ2-7, the V gene TRBV5-4; tentatively, D is TRBD1 or TRBD2 (5 bases each). The CDR3 contains 14 residues. Trimming cost V 5 bases and J 1 base, with 13 bases left between them. Germline V lookup: CDR1 SGHNT, CDR2 YYREEE (reference sequence). In DNA form, the CDR3 reads TGTGCCAGCAGTGGGGGACCGCTTTCCTACGAGCAGTACTTC. This sequence encodes CASSGGPLSYEQYF.

This clone was observed once. This rearrangement joins TRBV7-3 to TRBJ2-5; 7 bases are shared with TRBD1. Germline-derived CDR1 and CDR2 are SGHTA and FQGTGA. The CDR3 sequence is 15 residues long. V dropped 2 bases and J dropped 2; count of bases not matched to a gene: 5. The DNA of the CDR3 is TGTGCCAGCAGCTTATTAGGGACAGTGCAAGAGACCCAGTACTTC. Amino acid sequence: CASSLLGTVQETQYF. The whole variable domain, remainder taken from reference TRBV7-3 and TRBJ2-5, is GAGVSQTPSNKVTEKGKYVELRCDPISGHTALYWYRQSLGQGPEFLIYFQGTGAADDSGLPNDRFFAVRPEGSVSTLKIQRTERGDSAVYLCASSLLGTVQETQYFGPGTRLLVL.

This clone appeared a few times. V gene TRBV7-9 combines with J gene TRBJ2-7; D uncertain. Trimming stripped 4 bases from V and 7 bases from J, with 11 bases between. Germline CDR1 reads SEHNR; CDR2 reads FQNEAQ (reference sequence). The CDR3 consists of 12 residues. CDR3 loop: CASSYPSREQYF. In nucleotides, the CDR3 is TGTGCCAGCAGCTATCCTTCAAGGGAGCAGTACTTC.

This chain joins TRBV28 and TRBJ1-4; weak D call: TRBD1 (5 bases). The CDR3 covers 15 residues. The V end lost 8 bases, the J end lost 4 bases, and 17 bases lay between the germline ends. Germline values: CDR1 MDHEN, CDR2 SYDVKM. For the CDR3, the DNA is TGTGCCAGCGGAGGGGCAAGTGGGAATAATGAAAAACTGTTTTTT. This gives the protein CASGGASGNNEKLFF.

V gene TRBV5-6 combines with J gene TRBJ1-5, with D perhaps matching TRBD1 (6 bases). V lost 4 bases to trimming and J lost 0 bases, with 14 bases between them. Germline CDR1 SGHDT, CDR2 YYEEEE. CDR3 length: 16 residues. The CDR3 nucleotides are TGTGCCAGCAGCCTTTGGACAGAGTATAGCAATCAGCCCCAGCATTTT. Translation: CASSLWTEYSNQPQHF.

In DNA form, the CDR3 reads TGTGCCAGCAGTCCCACAGGGGGCGGTAGCTATGGCTACACCTTC. Translation: CASSPTGGGSYGYTF. V and J are TRBV28 and TRBJ1-2; 9 bases are shared with TRBD1. V was pared by 5 bases and J by 4 bases, with 8 bases of the junction left unmatched. In germline, CDR1 is MDHEN, CDR2 SYDVKM. The CDR3 runs 15 residues.

This chain joins TRBV7-2 and TRBJ1-5; D is unclear. The germline gives CDR1 SGHTA, CDR2 FQGNSA. V dropped 1 base and J dropped 1 base, with 8 bases sitting between them. CDR3 length: 15 amino acids. The CDR3 protein is CASSLEGSSNQPQHF. The CDR3 coding sequence is TGTGCCAGCAGCTTAGAAGGGTCGAGCAATCAGCCCCAGCATTTT.

This chain links TRBV14 with TRBJ2-1; TRBD1 is a possible D gene (6 bases). V shed 2 bases and J shed 10 bases, with 12 bases lying between them. Per the germline V gene, CDR1 is SGHDN and CDR2 is FVKESK. This CDR3 spans 13 amino acids. CDR3 DNA: TGTGCCAGCAGCCAACTCAGGGGTTGGGAGCAGTTCTTC. Its protein product is CASSQLRGWEQFF.

V is TRBV7-6 and J is TRBJ1-6; D might be TRBD1 (6 bases). The CDR3 consists of 13 residues. Germline lookup yields CDR1 SGHVS and CDR2 FNYEAQ. Trimming stripped 8 bases from V and 6 bases from J, with 11 bases between. CDR3 sequence (DNA): TGTGCCAGCGGCGGGGGCAGTAATTCACCCCTCCACTTT. It is translated as CASGGGSNSPLHF. Filled out from reference TRBV7-6 and TRBJ1-6, the complete variable domain reads GAGVSQSPRYKVTKRGQDVALRCDPISGHVSLYWYRQALGQGPEFLTYFNYEAQQDKSGLPNDRFSAERPEGSISTLTIQRTEQRDSAMYRCASGGGSNSPLHFGNGTRLTVT.

The chain links TRBV4-3 to TRBJ2-7; possible D gene TRBD1, 5 bases. From germline, CDR1 is LGHNA and CDR2 YSLEER. The CDR3 runs 15 residues. V lost 0 bases to trimming and J lost 8 bases, with 17 bases between them. CDR3 bases: TGCGCCAGCAGCCAAGACGGTCAGGGTGGTTACAAGCAGTACTTC. This encodes CASSQDGQGGYKQYF.

The CDR3 DNA reads TGTGCCAGCCGGGGAGGGGGCTCCTATAATTCACCCCTCCACTTT. Residues: CASRGGGSYNSPLHF. The rearrangement joins TRBV28 to TRBJ1-6, with D possibly matching TRBD1 (6 bases). There are 15 residues in the CDR3. The V gene lost 8 bases and the J gene lost 0 bases, with 11 bases spanning the gap. Looked up from germline, CDR1 is MDHEN and CDR2 is SYDVKM.

The V gene is TRBV4-3, the J gene TRBJ2-1, with no clear D. Germline CDR1 reads LGHNA; CDR2 reads YSLEER. Deletions cut 1 base from V and 5 bases from J, with 15 bases between. The CDR3 loop spans 16 amino acids. The CDR3 nucleotides are TGCGCCAGCAGCCAAGCCGCTAGGGCAACTGACAATGAGCAGTTCTTC. The encoded protein is CASSQAARATDNEQFF.

The rearrangement links TRBV14 to TRBJ1-1; 7 positions match TRBD1. The junction had 11 bases not matched to a gene; V was cut back by 2 bases and J by 5 bases. CDR3 size: 16 residues. CDR1 SGHDN and CDR2 FVKESK come from the germline V gene. In DNA form, the CDR3 reads TGTGCCAGCAGCCAAAGCCTTTTACAGGGGATTACTGAAGCTTTCTTT. Amino acids: CASSQSLLQGITEAFF.

V and J are TRBV10-3 and TRBJ1-2; tentatively, D is TRBD1 (6 bases). Trimming removed 10 bases from V and 1 base from J, with 10 bases in between. The length of the CDR3 is 12 residues. Germline assignment: CDR1 ENHRY and CDR2 SYGVKD. The CDR3 bases are TGTGCCAGCGGACAGCTTAACTATGGCTACACCTTC. It translates to CASGQLNYGYTF.

The table lists this clone with a count of one. This chain connects TRBV10-1 to TRBJ2-7; 7 bases match TRBD1. In germline, CDR1 is WNHNN, CDR2 SYGVQD (reference sequence). V shed 0 bases, J shed 7 bases, and the junction held 3 bases outside the gene matches. CDR3 length: 13 amino acids. CDR3 nucleotide sequence: TGCGCCAGCAGTGAGTCGGGACAGCTGGAGCAGTACTTC. Residues: CASSESGQLEQYF.

V and J are TRBV5-4 and TRBJ1-2; 9 bases agree with TRBD1. Trimming removed 4 bases from V and 8 bases from J; junction bases left unmatched: 6. CDR3 size: 13 residues. From germline, CDR1 is SGHNT and CDR2 YYREEE (reference sequence). CDR3 protein: CASSRRDREGYTF. As DNA, the CDR3 is TGTGCCAGCAGCAGGAGGGACAGGGAGGGCTACACCTTC.

The V and J genes are TRBV6-5 and TRBJ1-3; D uncertain. The CDR3 is 13 residues long. V lost 7 bases and J 4 bases, leaving 11 bases between the germline ends. Germline V lookup: CDR1 MNHEY, CDR2 SVGAGI. The CDR3 sequence: CASIQRTGNTIYF. In DNA form, the CDR3 reads TGTGCCAGCATACAGCGAACCGGAAACACCATATATTTT.

V usage is TRBV19 and J usage is TRBJ2-7; a possible D gene is TRBD2 (5 bases). This CDR3 spans 16 amino acids. The germline V and J ends were trimmed by 3 bases and 3 bases, with 18 bases remaining between them. Germline loops: CDR1 LNHDA, CDR2 SQIVND (reference sequence). For the CDR3, the DNA is TGTGCCAGTAGTATTAAGGGAGATGGGCCAAACTACGAGCAGTACTTC. This gives the protein CASSIKGDGPNYEQYF.

This clone was observed a handful of times. This CDR3 is CASRGSSGRAYEQYF. CDR3 sequence (DNA): TGTGCCAGCAGGGGGTCGTCGGGCAGAGCCTACGAGCAGTACTTC. This rearrangement joins TRBV6-1 to TRBJ2-7; D is unresolved. This CDR3 comprises 15 residues. CDR1 and CDR2 (germline): MNHNS, SASEGT. Trimming left V 6 bases short and J 2 bases short, with 17 bases between.

A single count supports this clone. The rearrangement links TRBV5-4 to TRBJ2-1; 8 bases are shared with TRBD2. Germline CDR1 SGHNT, CDR2 YYREEE (reference sequence). Trimming cost V 0 bases and J 6 bases; bases outside gene matches: 2. The CDR3 length is 14 residues. CDR3 DNA: TGTGCCAGCAGCTTGGGACTAGCGATCAATGAGCAGTTCTTC. Amino acid sequence: CASSLGLAINEQFF. Looking up the rest from reference TRBV5-4 and TRBJ2-1 gives the full variable domain: ETGVTQSPTHLIKTRGQQVTLRCSSQSGHNTVSWYQQALGQGPQFIFQYYREEENGRGNFPPRFSGLQFPNYSSELNVNALELDDSALYLCASSLGLAINEQFFGPGTRLTVL.

This chain connects TRBV10-1 to TRBJ1-5, with TRBD1 matching over 9 bases. The J segment lost 2 bases and the V segment lost 5 bases, leaving 13 bases of the junction unmatched. This CDR3 contains 18 residues. CDR1 and CDR2 (germline): WNHNN, SYGVQD (reference sequence). The CDR3 DNA sequence: TGCGCCAGCAGTCTCCGGGACAGGGAGGATCGGGGCAATCAGCCCCAGCATTTT. Protein sequence: CASSLRDREDRGNQPQHF.

Concerning this clone: Other DNA sequences in the same sample also yield this CDR3. The chain has TRBV9 and TRBJ2-7; 7 positions match TRBD2. Germline assignment: CDR1 SGDLS and CDR2 YYNGEE. This CDR3 is built from 15 residues. Germline trimming cut 0 bases from V and 0 bases from J; bases unmatched to any gene: 3. The CDR3 coding sequence is TGTGCCAGCAGCGTAGGGGGCGGGGGCTCCTACGAGCAGTACTTC. Its translation is CASSVGGGGSYEQYF. Full variable domain (outside the CDR3, taken from reference TRBV9 and TRBJ2-7): DSGVTQTPKHLITATGQRVTLRCSPRSGDLSVYWYQQSLDQGLQFLIQYYNGEERAKGNILERFSAQQFPDLHSELNLSSLELGDSALYFCASSVGGGGSYEQYFGPGTRLTVT.

The V and J genes are TRBV7-9 and TRBJ1-1; D is undetermined. The germline gives CDR1 SEHNR, CDR2 FQNEAQ (reference sequence). This CDR3 has 14 amino acids. Trimming left V 5 bases short and J 0 bases short, with 10 bases between. CDR3 sequence reads: CASSRRTVNTEAFF. The CDR3, as DNA: TGTGCCAGCAGCCGACGGACGGTGAACACTGAAGCTTTCTTT.

The chain carries TRBV7-3 and TRBJ1-2; 11 nucleotides agree with TRBD1. The CDR3 is made up of 16 amino acids. Germline V CDR1 and CDR2: SGHTA, FQGTGA. The V gene end was trimmed by 10 bases and the J gene end by 2 bases; junction bases not matched to a gene: 12. CDR3 amino acids: CATPGTGGSTNYGYTF. In DNA, the CDR3 is TGTGCCACCCCAGGGACAGGGGGATCGACGAACTATGGCTACACCTTC.

Details on this clone: This sample includes further DNA sequences coding for the same CDR3. The chain couples TRBV4-1 to TRBJ2-3; D unresolved. CDR3 length: 14 amino acids. Trimming shortened V by 0 bases and J by 1 base, and 5 bases separated the two germline ends. Germline CDR1 and CDR2: MGHRA and YSYEKL. CDR3 nucleotides: TGCGCCAGCAGCCAAGACCAGGGCACAGATACGCAGTATTTT. Its protein product is CASSQDQGTDTQYF.

This chain uses TRBV28 with TRBJ2-7, with 7 bases aligning to TRBD1. V shed 2 bases and J 3 bases; nucleotides not matched to a gene: 4. The CDR3 totals 14 residues. CDR1 and CDR2 from the germline V gene are MDHEN and SYDVKM. This CDR3 reads CASSLPGTVYEQYF. DNA for the CDR3: TGTGCCAGCAGTTTACCAGGGACAGTCTACGAGCAGTACTTC. Based on the CDR3 plus reference TRBV28 and TRBJ2-7, the full variable domain is DVKVTQSSRYLVKRTGEKVFLECVQDMDHENMFWYRQDPGLGLRLIYFSYDVKMKEKGDIPEGYSVSREKKERFSLILESASTNQTSMYLCASSLPGTVYEQYFGPGTRLTVT.